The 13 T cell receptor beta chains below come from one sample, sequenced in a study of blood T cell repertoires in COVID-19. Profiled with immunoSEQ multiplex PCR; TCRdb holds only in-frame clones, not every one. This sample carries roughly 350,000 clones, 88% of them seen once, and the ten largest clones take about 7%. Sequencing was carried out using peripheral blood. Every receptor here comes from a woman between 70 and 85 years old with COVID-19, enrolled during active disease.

CDR3 amino acids: CASSLDLAEQFF. CDR3 DNA: TGTGCCAGCAGCTTAGATCTAGCGGAGCAGTTCTTC. V usage is TRBV7-9 and J usage is TRBJ2-1; a possible D gene is TRBD2 (6 bases). The germline gives CDR1 SEHNR, CDR2 FQNEAQ (reference sequence). The CDR3 consists of 12 residues. Between the trimmed V and J ends, which lost 1 base and 10 bases, there was a span of 8 bases.

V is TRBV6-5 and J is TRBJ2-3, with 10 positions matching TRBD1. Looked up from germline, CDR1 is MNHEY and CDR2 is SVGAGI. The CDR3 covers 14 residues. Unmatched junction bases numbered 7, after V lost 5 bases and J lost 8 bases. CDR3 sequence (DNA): TGTGCCAGCAGTCCGGGACAGGGGACGGGTACGCAGTATTTT. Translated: CASSPGQGTGTQYF.

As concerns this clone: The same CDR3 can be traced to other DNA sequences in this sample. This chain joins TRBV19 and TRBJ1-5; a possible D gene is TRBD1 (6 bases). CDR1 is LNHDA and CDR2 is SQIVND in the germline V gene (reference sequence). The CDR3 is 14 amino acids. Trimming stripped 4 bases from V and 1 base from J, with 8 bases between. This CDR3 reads CASSTQGSNQPQHF. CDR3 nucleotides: TGTGCCAGTAGTACACAGGGAAGCAATCAGCCCCAGCATTTT.

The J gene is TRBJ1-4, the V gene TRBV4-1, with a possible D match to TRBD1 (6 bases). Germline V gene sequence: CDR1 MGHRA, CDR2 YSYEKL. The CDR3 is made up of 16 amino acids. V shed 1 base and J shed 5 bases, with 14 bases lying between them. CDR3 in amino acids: CASSQGGGGLNEKLFF. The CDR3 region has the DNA TGCGCCAGCAGCCAAGGAGGGGGAGGGCTGAATGAAAAACTGTTTTTT.

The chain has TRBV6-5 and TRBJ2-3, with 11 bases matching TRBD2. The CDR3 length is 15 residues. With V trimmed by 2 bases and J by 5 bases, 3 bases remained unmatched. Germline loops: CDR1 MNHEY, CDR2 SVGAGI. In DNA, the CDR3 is TGTGCCAGCAGTTACCCTAGCGGGGGGATAGATACGCAGTATTTT. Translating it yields CASSYPSGGIDTQYF.

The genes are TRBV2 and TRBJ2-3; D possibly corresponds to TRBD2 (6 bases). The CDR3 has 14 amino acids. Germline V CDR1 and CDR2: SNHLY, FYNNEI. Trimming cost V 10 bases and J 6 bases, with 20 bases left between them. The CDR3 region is CATDTGAGGDTQYF. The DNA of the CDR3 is TGTGCCACGGACACAGGAGCGGGTGGCGATACGCAGTATTTT.

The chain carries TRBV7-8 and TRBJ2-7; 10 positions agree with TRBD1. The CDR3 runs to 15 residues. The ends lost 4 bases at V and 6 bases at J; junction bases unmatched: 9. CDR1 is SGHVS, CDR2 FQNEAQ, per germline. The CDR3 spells CASSWGTGVMGEQYF. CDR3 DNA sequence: TGTGCCAGCAGCTGGGGGACAGGGGTGATGGGCGAGCAGTACTTC.

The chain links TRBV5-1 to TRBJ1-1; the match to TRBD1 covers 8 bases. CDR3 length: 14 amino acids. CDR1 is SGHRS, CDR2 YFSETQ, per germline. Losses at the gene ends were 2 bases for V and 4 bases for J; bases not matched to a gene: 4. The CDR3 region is CASSLDRGSTEAFF. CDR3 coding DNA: TGCGCCAGCAGCTTAGACAGGGGTTCCACTGAAGCTTTCTTT.

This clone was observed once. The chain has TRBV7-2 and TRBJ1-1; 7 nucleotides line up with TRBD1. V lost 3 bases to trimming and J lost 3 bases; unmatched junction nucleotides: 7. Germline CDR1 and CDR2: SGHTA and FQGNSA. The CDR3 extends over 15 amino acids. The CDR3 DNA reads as TGTGCCAGCAGCTTGGGGACAGTTCTTTACACTGAAGCTTTCTTT. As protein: CASSLGTVLYTEAFF.

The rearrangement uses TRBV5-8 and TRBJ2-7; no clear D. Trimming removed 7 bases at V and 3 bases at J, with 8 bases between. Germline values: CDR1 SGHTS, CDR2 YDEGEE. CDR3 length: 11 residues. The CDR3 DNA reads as TGTGCCAGCTCTTCACTCTACGAGCAGTACTTC. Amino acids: CASSSLYEQYF.

This CDR3 is CASSLTLGLAGGLGQETQYF. The DNA of the CDR3 is TGCGCCAGCAGCCTTACCCTTGGACTAGCGGGGGGGCTTGGCCAAGAGACCCAGTACTTC. The chain combines TRBV4-1 with TRBJ2-5, with TRBD2 matching over 15 bases. V lost 4 bases, J lost 1 base, and 13 bases stayed unmatched. Germline CDR1 reads MGHRA; CDR2 reads YSYEKL. The CDR3 length is 20 residues.

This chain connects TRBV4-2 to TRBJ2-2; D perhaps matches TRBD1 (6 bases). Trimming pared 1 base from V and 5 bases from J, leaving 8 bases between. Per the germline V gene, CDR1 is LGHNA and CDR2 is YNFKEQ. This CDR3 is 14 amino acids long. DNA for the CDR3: TGTGCCAGCAGCCAAGCACAGGGAACCGGGGAGCTGTTTTTT. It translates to CASSQAQGTGELFF.

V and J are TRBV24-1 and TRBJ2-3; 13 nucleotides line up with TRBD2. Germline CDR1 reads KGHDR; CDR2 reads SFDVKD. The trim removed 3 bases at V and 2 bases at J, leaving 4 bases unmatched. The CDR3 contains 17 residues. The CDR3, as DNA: TGTGCCACCAGTGATCCGGGACTAGCGGGGCCCACAGATACGCAGTATTTT. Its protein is CATSDPGLAGPTDTQYF.